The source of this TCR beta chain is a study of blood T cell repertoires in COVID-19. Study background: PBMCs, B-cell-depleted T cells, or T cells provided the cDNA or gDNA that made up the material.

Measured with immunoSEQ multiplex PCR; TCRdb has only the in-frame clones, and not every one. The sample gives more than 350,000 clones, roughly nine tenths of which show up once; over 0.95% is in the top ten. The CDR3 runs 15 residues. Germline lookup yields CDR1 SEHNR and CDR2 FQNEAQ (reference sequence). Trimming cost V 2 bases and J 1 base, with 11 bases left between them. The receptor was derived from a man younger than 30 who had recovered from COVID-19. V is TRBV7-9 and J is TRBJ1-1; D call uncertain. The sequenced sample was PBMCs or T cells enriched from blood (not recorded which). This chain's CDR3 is CASSLFQAANTEAFF. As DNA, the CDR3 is TGTGCCAGCAGCTTATTTCAGGCCGCGAACACTGAAGCTTTCTTT.